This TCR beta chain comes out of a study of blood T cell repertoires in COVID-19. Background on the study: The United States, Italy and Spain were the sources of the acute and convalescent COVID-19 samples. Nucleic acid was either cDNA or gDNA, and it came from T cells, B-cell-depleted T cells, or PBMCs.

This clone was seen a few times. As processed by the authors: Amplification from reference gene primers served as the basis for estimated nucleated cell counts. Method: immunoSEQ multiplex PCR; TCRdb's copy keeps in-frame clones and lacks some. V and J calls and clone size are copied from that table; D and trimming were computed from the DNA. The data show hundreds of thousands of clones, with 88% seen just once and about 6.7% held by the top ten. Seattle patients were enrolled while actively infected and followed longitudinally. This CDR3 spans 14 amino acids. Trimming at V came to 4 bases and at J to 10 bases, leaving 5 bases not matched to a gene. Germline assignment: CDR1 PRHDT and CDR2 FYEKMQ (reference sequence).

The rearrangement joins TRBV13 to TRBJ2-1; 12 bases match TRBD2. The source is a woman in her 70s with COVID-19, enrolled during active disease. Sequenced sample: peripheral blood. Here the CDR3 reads CASSSLAGGLEQFF. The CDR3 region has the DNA TGTGCCAGCAGCTCCCTAGCGGGGGGGCTAGAGCAGTTCTTC.